The 15 T cell receptor beta chains listed next were all sequenced from one sample in a study of T cell repertoires in cytomegalovirus infection. TCRdb re-called the reads with MiXCR, one entry per CDR3 protein. The repertoire holds about 830,000 distinct CDR3 sequences, with approximately 32% as singletons. Their antigens are not known. The sequenced sample was cultured CD8+ T cells from PBMCs, obtained from culture after CMV antigen stimulation. These receptors were taken from a human donor in good health (CMV status not recorded). Some clones in this sample may be carry-over from other donors' samples.

The gene calls are TRBV6-1 and TRBJ2-4; D unclear. CDR3 length: 14 residues. Germline assignment: CDR1 MNHNS and CDR2 SASEGT. Trimming pared 5 bases from V and 0 bases from J, leaving 8 bases between. CDR3 amino acids: CASSSAVAKNIQYF. As DNA, the CDR3 is TGTGCCAGCAGTTCGGCCGTAGCCAAAAACATTCAGTACTTC.

Concerning this clonotype itself: A much larger clone differs from this one at a single base, so this may be a read error. The V call is TRBV12-3 or TRBV12-4, the J call TRBJ2-1; possible D gene TRBD1, 6 bases. The CDR3 sequence is 15 residues long. The CDR3 coding sequence is TGTACCAGCAGTCTACCCGGGACAATCGGTAATGAGCAGTTCTTC. Its translation is CTSSLPGTIGNEQFF.

Only a few counts were recorded for this clonotype. CDR3 protein: CASGPQGATTTYEQYV. DNA for the CDR3: TGTGCCAGCGGCCCGCAGGGGGCCACAACCACATACGAGCAGTACGTC. V gene TRBV6-5 combines with J gene TRBJ2-7, with TRBD1 matching 8 bases. CDR3 length: 16 residues. In germline, CDR1 is MNHEY, CDR2 SVGAGI. The V gene end was trimmed by 8 bases and the J gene end by 4 bases; junction bases not matched to a gene: 16.

This chain connects TRBV4-1 to TRBJ2-1; possibly TRBD1 or TRBD2 for D (5 bases each). V shed 0 bases and J shed 9 bases, with 15 bases lying between them. CDR1 MGHRA and CDR2 YSYEKL come from the germline V gene. The CDR3 is made up of 15 amino acids. CDR3 in DNA: TGCGCCAGCAGCCAAGATCCAGGGACGCCGATTGAGCAGTTCTTC. Its translation is CASSQDPGTPIEQFF.

This clonotype was counted at least ten times. This chain uses TRBV7-2 with TRBJ2-1; 8 bases line up with TRBD2. The germline V gene has CDR1 SGHTA and CDR2 FQGNSA. The CDR3 loop spans 17 amino acids. V gave up 2 bases and J gave up 6 bases; unmatched junction bases: 12. DNA for the CDR3: TGTGCCAGCAGCTTATTACTAGCGGATTACTTCCCCAATGAGCAGTTCTTC. Residues: CASSLLLADYFPNEQFF.

DNA for the CDR3: TGTGCCAGCAGCCCCAGCCCTGCCTCAGATACGCAGTATTTT. Residues: CASSPSPASDTQYF. The J gene is TRBJ2-3, the V gene TRBV28; D is uncertain. Trimming left V 6 bases short and J 4 bases short, with 14 bases between. CDR1 and CDR2 (germline): MDHEN, SYDVKM. The CDR3 is 14 residues long.

This clonotype was recorded many times. The chain has TRBV7-2 and TRBJ2-5; the match to TRBD2 covers 7 bases. The CDR3 extends over 14 amino acids. Germline values: CDR1 SGHTA, CDR2 FQGNSA. V was clipped by 2 bases and J by 2 bases; unmatched bases: 2. CDR3 region: CASSLRRGQETQYF. The CDR3 bases are TGTGCCAGCAGCTTAAGGCGGGGGCAAGAGACCCAGTACTTC.

V gene TRBV24-1 combines with J gene TRBJ2-5; D perhaps matches TRBD1 (5 bases). V shed 4 bases and J shed 2 bases, with 16 bases lying between them. Germline CDR1 reads KGHDR; CDR2 reads SFDVKD. There are 16 residues in the CDR3. The CDR3 reads CATSEKQGMGQETQYF. CDR3 nucleotides: TGTGCCACCAGTGAAAAGCAGGGTATGGGACAAGAGACCCAGTACTTC.

This chain uses TRBV12-5 with TRBJ2-1, with D possibly TRBD2 on 6 matching bases. The CDR3 covers 15 residues. Germline-derived CDR1 and CDR2 are LGHNT and FRNRAP. Trimming shortened V by 5 bases and J by 0 bases, and 11 bases separated the two germline ends. The CDR3 loop is CASGALATSYNEQFF. CDR3 DNA: TGTGCTAGTGGTGCCCTAGCGACCTCCTACAATGAGCAGTTCTTC. Based on the CDR3 plus reference TRBV12-5 and TRBJ2-1, the full variable domain is DARVTQTPRHKVTEMGQEVTMRCQPILGHNTVFWYRQTMMQGLELLAYFRNRAPLDDSGMPKDRFSAEMPDATLATLKIQPSEPRDSAVYFCASGALATSYNEQFFGPGTRLTVL.

The V and J genes are TRBV12-3 or TRBV12-4 and TRBJ2-3; no reliable D call. The ends were cut back, 3 bases at V and 5 bases at J, with 15 bases in the middle. The CDR3 has 15 residues. The CDR3 loop reads CASSFLQAGRDTQYF. For the CDR3, the DNA is TGTGCCAGCAGTTTCCTCCAGGCCGGCAGAGATACGCAGTATTTT.

As regards this clonotype: A clone one base away is much larger, so this may be a read error. The chain carries TRBV7-9 and TRBJ1-2, with D unresolved. Germline CDR1 reads SEHNR; CDR2 reads FQNEAQ (reference sequence). The CDR3 has 13 residues. V was shortened by 4 bases and J by 3 bases, with 9 bases between the two germline ends. The CDR3, as DNA: TGTGCCAGCAGCTCCCGGGTCTACTATGGCTACACCTTC. It codes for CASSSRVYYGYTF.

Concerning this clonotype itself: A read error may be the cause here, since a much bigger clone is one base away. The chain employs TRBV7-8 and TRBJ2-7; unclear D gene. CDR1 and CDR2 (germline): SGHVS, FQNEAQ. The CDR3 totals 12 residues. The CDR3 region is CTSSLVAYEQYV. The CDR3 nucleotides are TGTACCAGCAGCCTCGTTGCCTACGAGCAGTACGTC.

V is TRBV5-4 and J is TRBJ2-5, with a weak D call TRBD1 (5 bases). The CDR3 is made up of 16 amino acids. The germline V gene encodes CDR1 SGHNT and CDR2 YYREEE (reference sequence). V lost 4 bases to trimming and J lost 0 bases, with 16 bases between them. The DNA of the CDR3 is TGTGCCAGCAGCCCAGGGAAAACGGGTTACCAAGAGACCCAGTACTTC. This codes for CASSPGKTGYQETQYF.

This clonotype was counted between two and nine times. This chain links TRBV7-6 with TRBJ2-7; 8 bases line up with TRBD2. CDR3 size: 16 residues. Germline values: CDR1 SGHVS, CDR2 FNYEAQ. V gave up 0 bases and J gave up 1 base; unmatched junction bases: 5. DNA of the CDR3: TGTGCCAGCAGCTTAGCTCCAGCGGGGGCATCCTACGAGCAGTACTTC. As protein: CASSLAPAGASYEQYF.

This clonotype has more than one count but fewer than ten. CDR3: CASKFIRANNEAFF. The CDR3 DNA follows: TGTGCCAGCAAATTCATCAGGGCAAATAATGAAGCTTTCTTT. V and J are TRBV27 and TRBJ1-1, with D tentatively TRBD1 (5 bases). This CDR3 contains 14 residues. Germline lookup yields CDR1 MNHEY and CDR2 SMNVEV (reference sequence). Between the trimmed V and J ends, which lost 7 bases and 7 bases, there was a span of 19 bases.